These T cell receptor beta chains were read from a single sample in a study of early T cells in non-severe SARS-CoV-2 infection. MiXCR, run by TCRdb on the 5' RACE reads, gives a single entry per CDR3 protein. The table lists 75,000 to 90,000 distinct CDR3 sequences, about 16% of them singletons. The sequenced sample consisted of whole blood. Every receptor here comes from an adult who was a healthcare worker with PCR-confirmed SARS-CoV-2 infection or an uninfected control (not recorded which). CDR3s leave out the opening cysteine and the closing phenylalanine or tryptophan. Only part of the rows carry a size: once, few, many, or a class if the clone is expanded.

few TRBJ1-2 TRBV21-1 ASSEQPRTTYGYT
- TRBJ2-3 TRBV11-2 ASSTRQVGGSTDTQY
few TRBJ2-1 TRBV11-3 ASSLDSFRWGEQF
few TRBJ2-7 TRBV7-2 ASSSPARHEQY
- TRBJ2-3 TRBV12-3/TRBV12-4 ASSPPGTGEDTQY
- TRBJ1-1 TRBV28 ASIVGTEAF
many TRBJ2-2 TRBV11-2 ASSSPRSGFSGELF
- TRBJ2-1 TRBV6-2/TRBV6-3 ASSYLSPGRLAGALEQF
- TRBJ2-7 TRBV5-6 ASSDGISYEQY
few TRBJ2-3 TRBV19 ASSLGLAGDAHTQY
- TRBJ2-3 TRBV7-9 ASSLWVSTDTQY
few TRBJ2-7 TRBV5-6 ASSFRQYSYEQY